These 32 T cell receptor beta chains were all obtained from the same sample, sequenced in a study of blood T cell repertoires in COVID-19. The protocol was immunoSEQ multiplex PCR, while the TCRdb copy is restricted to in-frame clones and leaves out a portion. The sample yields about 180,000 clones, roughly 86% seen once. Sequencing input: peripheral blood. These receptors all stem from a woman in her 30s with active or convalescent COVID-19.

V usage is TRBV30 and J usage is TRBJ1-2, with D hard to call. The CDR3 covers 16 residues. The germline CDR1 and CDR2 sequences are GTSNPN and SVGIG (reference sequence). Trimming stripped 4 bases from V and 4 bases from J, with 22 bases between. DNA for the CDR3: TGTGCCTGGAATATCATCCGGGAGGGAATGGGCTATGGCTACACCTTC. Translating it yields CAWNIIREGMGYGYTF.

The J gene is TRBJ2-7, the V gene TRBV6-5, with TRBD1 matching 9 bases. V was pared by 6 bases and J by 2 bases, with 5 bases of the junction left unmatched. The CDR3 runs to 14 residues. The germline V gene encodes CDR1 MNHEY and CDR2 SVGAGI. The CDR3 DNA is TGTGCCAGCAGGGGAAGGGACAGGGCCTACGAGCAGTACTTC. As protein: CASRGRDRAYEQYF.

The chain carries TRBV19 and TRBJ1-2, with 10 bases lining up with TRBD1. The junction had 7 bases not matched to a gene; V was cut back by 5 bases and J by 4 bases. The CDR3 totals 15 residues. Germline CDR1 and CDR2: LNHDA and SQIVND (reference sequence). The CDR3 region has the DNA TGTGCCAGTAGTTATCCAGACAGGGGGCCCTATGGCTACACCTTC. It is translated as CASSYPDRGPYGYTF.

J is TRBJ1-1 and V is TRBV5-8; tentatively, D is TRBD1 (5 bases). V lost 1 base, J lost 1 base, and 8 bases lay in between. The CDR3 contains 14 residues. Germline CDR1 is SGHTS and CDR2 is YDEGEE. CDR3 in amino acids: CASSLFTGNTEAFF. The CDR3 DNA reads TGTGCCAGCAGCTTGTTTACAGGGAACACTGAAGCTTTCTTT.

The chain recombines TRBV28 with TRBJ1-2; D gene ambiguous. There are 12 residues in the CDR3. With 5 bases removed from V and 7 bases from J, the gap between germline ends came to 11 bases. Germline V lookup: CDR1 MDHEN, CDR2 SYDVKM. For the CDR3, the DNA is TGTGCCAGCAGTACCAAAATCGGTGGCTACACCTTC. Protein product: CASSTKIGGYTF.

With respect to this clone: One end of the junction is discordant with germline, which a read error may explain. Additional DNA sequences in this sample encode the identical CDR3. V usage is TRBV27 and J usage is TRBJ1-2; TRBD1 agrees at 7 bases. This CDR3 has 14 residues. The germline V gene encodes CDR1 MNHEY and CDR2 SMNVEV (reference sequence). The DNA for the CDR3 is TGCGCCAGCAGTTTAGGGACAGACAACTATGGCTACACCTTC. Its protein product is CASSLGTDNYGYTF.

The chain couples TRBV11-2 to TRBJ1-2; D gene uncertain. The V end was cut by 5 bases, the J end by 4 bases, with 17 bases between. CDR3 length: 15 residues. The germline V gene has CDR1 SGHAT and CDR2 FQNNGV. The CDR3 nucleotides are TGTGCCAGCAGCCGTACCCTAACAGAACTCTATGGCTACACCTTC. This codes for CASSRTLTELYGYTF.

This clone was seen a few times. V and J are TRBV3-1 (or the pseudogene TRBV3-2) and TRBJ1-2; 11 nucleotides agree with TRBD1. This CDR3 has 17 amino acids. Germline-derived CDR1 and CDR2 are LGHDT and YNNKEL (reference sequence). Trimming removed 0 bases from V and 5 bases from J; junction bases left unmatched: 8. The CDR3 here is CASSQDHTGQGGYGYTF. CDR3 bases: TGTGCCAGCAGCCAAGATCATACGGGACAGGGGGGTTATGGCTACACCTTC.

The gene calls are TRBV2 and TRBJ2-3; tentative D call: TRBD2 (5 bases). V was shortened by 3 bases and J by 1 base, with 8 bases between the two germline ends. The germline V gene has CDR1 SNHLY and CDR2 FYNNEI. The CDR3 consists of 14 residues. CDR3 loop: CASSDGVGTDTQYF. Here the CDR3 DNA reads TGTGCCAGCAGTGACGGGGTGGGCACAGATACGCAGTATTTT.

This chain links TRBV27 with TRBJ2-1; 10 nucleotides agree with TRBD1. Germline V gene lookup returns CDR1 MNHEY and CDR2 SMNVEV (reference sequence). Trimming removed 0 bases from V and 7 bases from J; junction bases left unmatched: 3. The CDR3 is 15 amino acids. CDR3 amino acids: CASSLSTGGDNEQFF. The CDR3 DNA is TGTGCCAGCAGTTTATCGACAGGGGGCGATAATGAGCAGTTCTTC.

The chain links TRBV6-5 to TRBJ2-7; 10 bases fit TRBD2. The CDR3 extends over 16 amino acids. Losses at the gene ends were 0 bases for V and 5 bases for J; bases not matched to a gene: 7. The germline V gene has CDR1 MNHEY and CDR2 SVGAGI. CDR3 nucleotide sequence: TGTGCCAGCAGTTACTCGGCTAGCGGGAGTGATAACGAGCAGTACTTC. As protein: CASSYSASGSDNEQYF.

The chain is built from TRBV7-7 and TRBJ2-1; 10 nucleotides align to TRBD2. Germline V gives CDR1 SSHAT, CDR2 FNYEAQ (reference sequence). The CDR3 is made up of 12 amino acids. The V segment lost 10 bases and the J segment 10 bases; nucleotides outside the gene matches: 7. In DNA, the CDR3 is TGTGCCACCCAGCGGGAGGGTGGGGAGCAGTTCTTC. Translation gives CATQREGGEQFF.

The genes are TRBV4-2 and TRBJ2-5, with TRBD2 matching over 7 bases. Per germline, CDR1 LGHNA and CDR2 YNFKEQ. V was clipped by 3 bases and J by 1 base; unmatched bases: 8. The length of the CDR3 is 16 residues. Here the CDR3 DNA reads TGTGCCAGCAGCCACTACGGCGGGAGTCTCCAAGAGACCCAGTACTTC. This codes for CASSHYGGSLQETQYF.

The V and J genes are TRBV19 and TRBJ2-7, with TRBD2 identical over 7 bases. The CDR3 consists of 14 residues. Germline-derived CDR1 and CDR2 are LNHDA and SQIVND (reference sequence). Trimming removed 6 bases from V and 0 bases from J; junction bases left unmatched: 5. The CDR3 DNA sequence: TGTGCCAGTAGCCCGAGCGGGAACTCCTACGAGCAGTACTTC. Translation: CASSPSGNSYEQYF.

The chain has TRBV6-5 and TRBJ2-7; 10 positions match TRBD2. V shed 6 bases, J shed 2 bases, and the junction held 7 bases outside the gene matches. Per the germline V gene, CDR1 is MNHEY and CDR2 is SVGAGI. CDR3 length: 15 residues. In nucleotides, the CDR3 is TGTGCCAGCAGCCCCCGGACTAGCGGAACCTACGAGCAGTACTTC. Its translation: CASSPRTSGTYEQYF.

The rearrangement links TRBV4-1 to TRBJ2-1; D remains unclear. The germline gives CDR1 MGHRA, CDR2 YSYEKL. The V end was cut by 4 bases, the J end by 5 bases, with 15 bases between. This CDR3 region has 15 residues. The CDR3 coding sequence is TGCGCCAGCAGCCCCCTGCCAAGGAGAAACAATGAGCAGTTCTTC. Its protein product is CASSPLPRRNNEQFF.

The rearrangement links TRBV7-9 to TRBJ2-1; the match to TRBD1 covers 8 bases. Per germline, CDR1 SEHNR and CDR2 FQNEAQ (reference sequence). The CDR3 loop spans 15 amino acids. Trimming at V came to 5 bases and at J to 4 bases, leaving 7 bases not matched to a gene. The CDR3 protein is CASSPTGTGYNEQFF. CDR3 nucleotides: TGTGCCAGCAGCCCTACCGGGACAGGTTACAATGAGCAGTTCTTC. The full variable domain, completed using reference TRBV7-9 and TRBJ2-1, is DTGVSQNPRHKITKRGQNVTFRCDPISEHNRLYWYRQTLGQGPEFLTYFQNEAQLEKSRLLSDRFSAERPKGSFSTLEIQRTEQGDSAMYLCASSPTGTGYNEQFFGPGTRLTVL.

The DNA of the CDR3 is TGTGCCAGCAGTCCAGGACAGAACCACCAAGAGACCCAGTACTTC. It translates to CASSPGQNHQETQYF. V gene TRBV5-8 combines with J gene TRBJ2-5; D is possibly TRBD1 (6 bases). This CDR3 spans 15 amino acids. Germline CDR1 and CDR2: SGHTS and YDEGEE. Trimming took off 5 bases at V and 0 bases at J, with 14 bases between the two ends.

The chain has TRBV4-2 and TRBJ1-4; TRBD1 matches at 7 bases. The V gene's germline CDR1 is LGHNA and CDR2 YNFKEQ. Trimming took 4 bases from V and 8 from J; bases not matched to a gene: 13. The CDR3 spans 16 residues. The CDR3 coding sequence is TGTGCCAGCAGCCGGAATCCGGGACAGAGCCAGGAAAAACTGTTTTTT. It yields the protein CASSRNPGQSQEKLFF.

The chain is built from TRBV19 and TRBJ2-1; D not resolved. V was clipped by 0 bases and J by 8 bases, with 17 bases between them. The CDR3 is 16 residues long. Germline V gene data show CDR1 as LNHDA and CDR2 as SQIVND (reference sequence). The CDR3 sequence: CASSIDVTSSGHEQFF. CDR3 in DNA: TGTGCCAGTAGTATAGATGTAACCTCCTCAGGTCATGAGCAGTTCTTC.

This clone was seen only a few times. The chain has TRBV19 and TRBJ2-3, with a tentative D call TRBD2 (7 bases). V lost 7 bases and J lost 5, with 16 bases in between. Per the germline V gene, CDR1 is LNHDA and CDR2 is SQIVND (reference sequence). This CDR3 region has 14 residues. The CDR3 is CASKARGAVDTQYF. CDR3 coding DNA: TGTGCCAGTAAGGCCCGGGGGGCCGTAGATACGCAGTATTTT.

The chain recombines TRBV30 with TRBJ1-1, with no clear D. The germline V and J ends were trimmed by 2 bases and 4 bases, with 14 bases remaining between them. The CDR3 has 14 residues. Germline V gene lookup returns CDR1 GTSNPN and CDR2 SVGIG (reference sequence). The CDR3 DNA reads TGTGCCTGGAGTCACTTCGGGGTAGGCACTGAAGCTTTCTTT. It codes for CAWSHFGVGTEAFF.

The chain uses TRBV7-8 and TRBJ1-3; TRBD1 is a possible D gene (5 bases). The CDR3 length is 15 residues. Germline V gives CDR1 SGHVS, CDR2 FQNEAQ. V lost 4 bases, J lost 0 bases, and 10 bases lay in between. DNA of the CDR3: TGTGCCAGCAGCTCACAGGACTACTCTGGAAACACCATATATTTT. This sequence encodes CASSSQDYSGNTIYF.

V is TRBV9 and J is TRBJ2-1, with TRBD2 identical over 9 bases. CDR3 length equals 16 residues. J lost 5 bases, V lost 1 base, and 7 bases had no gene match. The germline V gene encodes CDR1 SGDLS and CDR2 YYNGEE. CDR3 in amino acids: CASSVQGGRVNNEQFF. DNA for the CDR3: TGTGCCAGCAGCGTACAGGGCGGGAGGGTTAACAATGAGCAGTTCTTC.

This clone was detected only a few times. Other DNA sequences in the same sample also yield this CDR3. The chain couples TRBV9 to TRBJ2-7, with 7 bases aligning to TRBD1. Germline CDR1 and CDR2: SGDLS and YYNGEE. The CDR3 sequence is 14 residues long. V shed 0 bases, J shed 2 bases, and the junction held 2 bases outside the gene matches. The CDR3 nucleotides are TGTGCCAGCAGCGTAGGACAGGGAGCCTACGAGCAGTACTTC. The encoded protein is CASSVGQGAYEQYF. Full variable domain (rest looked up from reference TRBV9 and TRBJ2-7): DSGVTQTPKHLITATGQRVTLRCSPRSGDLSVYWYQQSLDQGLQFLIQYYNGEERAKGNILERFSAQQFPDLHSELNLSSLELGDSALYFCASSVGQGAYEQYFGPGTRLTVT.

V and J are TRBV5-4 and TRBJ1-2; D possibly corresponds to TRBD1 (5 bases). Trimming stripped 4 bases from V and 3 bases from J, with 16 bases between. Germline CDR1 and CDR2: SGHNT and YYREEE (reference sequence). The CDR3 length is 15 residues. The CDR3 bases are TGTGCCAGCAGCGTAGTGGGGGGGATCTACTATGGCTACACCTTC. As protein: CASSVVGGIYYGYTF.

The V call is TRBV14, the J call TRBJ2-7; 10 bases fit TRBD2. Trimming at V came to 3 bases and at J to 5 bases, leaving 7 bases not matched to a gene. CDR1 is SGHDN and CDR2 is FVKESK in the germline V gene. The CDR3 has 15 residues. CDR3 sequence reads: CASSQPGLALDEQYF. The DNA of the CDR3 is TGTGCCAGCAGCCAGCCGGGACTAGCGCTGGACGAGCAGTACTTC.

The chain employs TRBV6-5 and TRBJ1-2; 9 nucleotides agree with TRBD1. This CDR3 is 14 amino acids long. J lost 8 bases, V lost 2 bases, and 6 bases had no gene match. Germline values: CDR1 MNHEY, CDR2 SVGAGI. The CDR3 nucleotides read TGTGCCAGCAGTTACGGGGACAGGGACGGAGGCTACACCTTC. This sequence encodes CASSYGDRDGGYTF.

V is TRBV28 and J is TRBJ2-2, with 9 bases that match TRBD2. The CDR3 loop spans 14 amino acids. CDR1 and CDR2 (germline): MDHEN, SYDVKM. The ends lost 10 bases at V and 9 bases at J; junction bases unmatched: 12. The CDR3 DNA reads TGTGCCACCTTAGCGGGGGATCTTTTTCGGGAGCTGTTTTTT. The encoded protein is CATLAGDLFRELFF.

The chain uses TRBV29-1 and TRBJ2-7; 8 bases are shared with TRBD1. The CDR3 runs 14 residues. V was pared by 7 bases and J by 7 bases, with 15 bases of the junction left unmatched. Germline values: CDR1 SQVTM, CDR2 ANQGSEA. The CDR3 DNA reads as TGCAGCGCAAAACGGACAGGGCCTCGAGGAGAGCAGTACTTC. Residues: CSAKRTGPRGEQYF.

The chain combines TRBV30 with TRBJ1-4, with no clear D. CDR3 size: 11 residues. The germline gives CDR1 GTSNPN, CDR2 SVGIG (reference sequence). Trimming left V 4 bases short and J 4 bases short, with 4 bases between. CDR3 in amino acids: CAWKYNEKLFF. CDR3 DNA: TGTGCCTGGAAATATAATGAAAAACTGTTTTTT.

This chain uses TRBV11-3 with TRBJ2-1; 16 positions agree with TRBD2. Germline lookup yields CDR1 SGHNT and CDR2 YENEEA. The CDR3 consists of 20 residues. Germline trimming cut 5 bases from V and 0 bases from J; bases unmatched to any gene: 10. This chain's CDR3 is CASSPRGGLAGGSSYNEQFF. CDR3 DNA: TGTGCCAGCAGCCCCCGGGGGGGACTAGCGGGAGGGAGCTCCTACAATGAGCAGTTCTTC.